Listed below are T cell receptor beta chains from one sample, sequenced in a study of T cells after posttransplantation cyclophosphamide. Assay used: immunoSEQ multiplex PCR; TCRdb lists only in-frame clones, some missing. The table records about 10,000 clones, 98% of them present only once. Sequencing was carried out using naive CD4+ T cells sorted from PBMCs. The source is a woman aged 60-75 years in good health, CMV-negative, and a related stem cell transplant donor. Both conserved end residues are part of each CDR3.

CDR3,J,V
CASSTSGGGATRRDF,TRBJ2-4,TRBV19
CASSEDLAGAETQYF,TRBJ2-5,TRBV2
CASSLEVGEFTGELFF,TRBJ2-2,TRBV11-3
CASSPRQFSNTEAFF,TRBJ1-1,TRBV11-1
CASSSPTGPQETQYF,TRBJ2-5,TRBV5-1
CASSVAGTSGGTDTQYF,TRBJ2-3,TRBV9
CASTSGMVETQYF,TRBJ2-5,TRBV2
CASSALTGNTGELFF,TRBJ2-2,TRBV18
CASSFSRANNSPLHF,TRBJ1-6,TRBV5-1
CASSRVAVDQPQHF,TRBJ1-5,TRBV7-2
CASSQTGSPLHF,TRBJ1-6,TRBV4-3
CASSVEGDTLLSGYTF,TRBJ1-2,TRBV9
CASSVLGPAPEQFF,TRBJ2-1,TRBV19
CASSSGQRFFGGYTF,TRBJ1-2,TRBV25-1
CASWTSGAADTQYF,TRBJ2-3,TRBV2